This T cell receptor (beta chain) was captured in a study of T cell changes during pregnancy in multiple sclerosis. Measured with immunoSEQ multiplex PCR; TCRdb has only the in-frame clones, and not every one. Of about 46,000 clones listed, around 92% are singletons. The V end lost 6 bases, the J end lost 7 bases, and 16 bases lay between the germline ends. The CDR3 loop spans 14 amino acids. Germline CDR1 SGHTA, CDR2 FQGTGA. The sequencing here drew on CD8+ T cells from peripheral blood mononuclear cells, taken in the first trimester of pregnancy. The V gene is TRBV7-3, the J gene TRBJ2-1; D may be TRBD2 (5 bases). The clonotype comes from a female donor with multiple sclerosis, enrolled in a pregnancy study. CDR3 sequence: CASSLGLGGNEQFF. The CDR3 nucleotides read TGTGCCAGCAGTTTAGGGTTAGGCGGGAATGAGCAGTTCTTC.